The T cell receptor (beta chain) under discussion was sequenced for a study of shared clonotypes between healthy human individuals. On the study more broadly: Three plates were used per donor for CD4 naive, three for CD4 memory, two for CD8 naive and one for CD8 memory.

TCRdb keeps only in-frame clones here, not all; method: immunoSEQ multiplex PCR. The data hold about 2.4 million clones, with over 85% observed a single time. Study-level findings and limits: Represented genetic and exposure-history diversity was restricted by having few donors.

Germline loops: CDR1 SGHRS, CDR2 YFSETQ. Trimming took 0 bases from V and 0 from J; bases not matched to a gene: 9. This CDR3 is built from 19 residues. Note on this clone: No antigen is known for it.

The genes are TRBV5-1 and TRBJ1-1; 12 bases are a match to TRBD1. Sequenced material: naive CD4+ T cells sorted from blood. The subset: CD45RA+ positively selected. The receptor comes from a man in his late teens or twenties in good health. This CDR3 reads CASSLAQGQGARMNTEAFF. The CDR3 DNA reads TGCGCCAGCAGCTTGGCCCAGGGACAGGGGGCTCGGATGAACACTGAAGCTTTCTTT.